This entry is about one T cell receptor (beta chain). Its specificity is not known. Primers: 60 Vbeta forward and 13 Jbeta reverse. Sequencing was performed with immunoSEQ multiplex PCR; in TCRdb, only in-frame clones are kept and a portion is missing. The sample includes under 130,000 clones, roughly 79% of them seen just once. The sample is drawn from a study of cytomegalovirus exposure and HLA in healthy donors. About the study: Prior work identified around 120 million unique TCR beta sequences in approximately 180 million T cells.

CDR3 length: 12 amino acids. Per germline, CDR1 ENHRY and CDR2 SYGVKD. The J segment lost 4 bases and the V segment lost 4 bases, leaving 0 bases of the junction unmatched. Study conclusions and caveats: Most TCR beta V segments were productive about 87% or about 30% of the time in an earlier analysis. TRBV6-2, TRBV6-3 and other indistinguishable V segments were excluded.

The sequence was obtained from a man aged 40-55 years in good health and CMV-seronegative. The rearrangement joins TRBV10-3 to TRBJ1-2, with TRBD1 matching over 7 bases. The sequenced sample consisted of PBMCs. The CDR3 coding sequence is TGTGCCATCAGTGGGGACAGCTATGGCTACACCTTC. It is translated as CAISGDSYGYTF.